This T cell receptor (beta chain) appears in the sequencing data of a study of OX40 agonist ivuxolimab in advanced cancers. Study-wide background: Enrolled patients in dose escalation had cancers that were hepatocellular carcinoma, melanoma, renal cell or head and neck cancer.

Some clones are missing from TCRdb's copy, which holds only in-frame ones; the method was immunoSEQ multiplex PCR. The sample shows 60,000 to 75,000 clones, 88% of them seen only once. Systemic immunosuppression or autoimmune disease history was grounds to exclude patients. Germline assignment: CDR1 SGHKS and CDR2 YYEKEE (reference sequence). CDR3 length: 13 amino acids. Between the trimmed V and J ends, which lost 4 bases and 4 bases, there was a span of 12 bases. The origin of this receptor is an adult with an advanced solid tumor such as melanoma, head and neck, liver or kidney cancer. Material: CD4+ or CD8+ T cells sorted from blood, obtained in a trial of the OX40 agonist ivuxolimab. V and J are TRBV5-5 and TRBJ2-7, with D unclear. The CDR3 loop reads CASSTGPFYEQYF. The DNA for the CDR3 is TGTGCCAGCAGCACCGGTCCATTTTACGAGCAGTACTTC.